The following is a T cell receptor (beta chain) sequence with its context. Its antigen is currently unknown. This sample is drawn from a study of T cell responses to AZD1222 COVID-19 vaccine. Clones were sequenced by immunoSEQ multiplex PCR, and TCRdb holds only the in-frame ones, with some missing. The sample shows 120,000 to 150,000 clones, approximately 86% of them seen only once. Recipients boosted at about 4 weeks or about 12 weeks are pooled. Broader study findings: Scientists sampled the repertoires only once the peak T cell response had passed. Donor demographics were predominantly white British with a female majority; clonal diversity may be underestimated. Elevations in Spike-specific TCR breadth and depth followed administration of two AZD1222 doses.

The V and J ends lost 4 bases and 0 bases, in that order; junction bases with no gene match: 5. The CDR3 is 15 residues long. Germline loops: CDR1 SGHRS, CDR2 YFSETQ. Sample: peripheral blood, taken 28 days after the second AZD1222 dose. The clonotype originates from an adult who received the AZD1222 COVID-19 vaccine. The gene calls are TRBV5-1 and TRBJ1-1, with 8 bases that match TRBD1. The DNA of the CDR3 is TGCGCCAGCAGCGGGCGGACAGGGCTGAACACTGAAGCTTTCTTT. It codes for CASSGRTGLNTEAFF.